This T cell receptor (beta chain) was sequenced for a study of siplizumab effects on memory and regulatory T cells. Concerning this clone: Its antigen is currently unknown.

TCR templates numbering some 100,000 were assayed per sample. The table came from immunoSEQ multiplex PCR; TCRdb's copy has only in-frame clones and leaves some out. The sample shows approximately 46,000 clones, 93% of them seen only once. CDR3 size: 14 residues. Looked up from germline, CDR1 is MGHDK and CDR2 is SYGVNS. V lost 6 bases and J lost 2, with 11 bases in between. Whole-study findings and limits: Mapping to unstimulated subsets was achieved for only a minor fraction of alloreactive clones. An assignable naive or memory phenotype was lacking in roughly 80-95% of proliferating CD4+ or CD8+ clones. Apparently more diverse than memory cells, naive T cells also seemed major alloresponse contributors.

Sequenced: CD8+ T cells sorted from blood. The clonotype originates from a human donor in good health. The V gene is TRBV25-1, the J gene TRBJ2-1, with D perhaps matching TRBD1 (5 bases). The CDR3 nucleotides are TGTGCCAGCAGCGACAGAGAGACCTACAATGAGCAGTTCTTC. Protein: CASSDRETYNEQFF.